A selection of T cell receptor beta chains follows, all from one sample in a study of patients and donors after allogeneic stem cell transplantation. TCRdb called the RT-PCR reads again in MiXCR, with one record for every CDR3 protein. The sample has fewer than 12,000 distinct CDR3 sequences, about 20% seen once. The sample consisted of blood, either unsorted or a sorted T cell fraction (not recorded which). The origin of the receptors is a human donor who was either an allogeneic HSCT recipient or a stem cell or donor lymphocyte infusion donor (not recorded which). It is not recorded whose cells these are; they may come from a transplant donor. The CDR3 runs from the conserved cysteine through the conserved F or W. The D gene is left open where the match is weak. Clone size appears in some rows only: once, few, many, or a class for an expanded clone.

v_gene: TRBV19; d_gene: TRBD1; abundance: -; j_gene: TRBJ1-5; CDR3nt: TGTGCCAGTAGTTCTCTTGGGACAGGGCAACAGCCCCAGCATTTT; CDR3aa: CASSSLGTGQQPQHF
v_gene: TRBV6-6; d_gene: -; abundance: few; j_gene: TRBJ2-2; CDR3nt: TGTGCCAGCAGTTACTCGGGAGGTACCGGGGAGCTGTTTTTT; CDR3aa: CASSYSGGTGELFF
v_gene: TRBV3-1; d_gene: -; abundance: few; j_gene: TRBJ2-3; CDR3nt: TGTGCCAGCAGCCAGATCACAGATACGCAGTATTTT; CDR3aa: CASSQITDTQYF
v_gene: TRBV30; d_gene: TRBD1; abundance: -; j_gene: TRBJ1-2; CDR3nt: TGTGCCTGGAGACCGGGACAGAACTATGGCTACACCTTC; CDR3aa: CAWRPGQNYGYTF
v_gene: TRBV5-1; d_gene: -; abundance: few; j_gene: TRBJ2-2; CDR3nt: TGCGCCAGCAGCTTTAACAGGGAGGTGGCGAGCACCGGGGAGCTGTTTTTT; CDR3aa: CASSFNREVASTGELFF
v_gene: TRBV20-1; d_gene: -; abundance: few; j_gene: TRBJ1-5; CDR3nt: TGCAGTGCTAGAGATCGGGCAGGGGCACGAGGGCATCAGCCCCAGCATTTT; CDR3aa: CSARDRAGARGHQPQHF
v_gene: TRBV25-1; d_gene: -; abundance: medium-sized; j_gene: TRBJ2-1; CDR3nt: TGTGCCAGCAGTGAATCTGGCAGGGTCTCTGAGCAGTTCTTC; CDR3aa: CASSESGRVSEQFF
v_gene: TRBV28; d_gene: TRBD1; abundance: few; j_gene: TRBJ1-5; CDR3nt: TGTGCCAGCAGCCCAGGGGGGGGCAATCAGCCCCAGCATTTT; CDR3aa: CASSPGGGNQPQHF
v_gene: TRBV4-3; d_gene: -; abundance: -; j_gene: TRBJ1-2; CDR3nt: TGCGCCAGCAGCCGCGGACAGTCTAACTATGGCTACACCTTC; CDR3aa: CASSRGQSNYGYTF
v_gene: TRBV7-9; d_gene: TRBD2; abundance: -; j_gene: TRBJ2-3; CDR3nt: TGTGCCAGCAGCTTAGATGTACTAGCGGGCCCTGCACCCGAGGGTTTT; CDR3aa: CASSLDVLAGPAPEGF
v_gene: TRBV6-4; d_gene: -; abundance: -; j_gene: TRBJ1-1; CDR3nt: TGTGCCAGCAGTGATGCGTTCCGCACTGAAGCTTTCTTT; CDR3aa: CASSDAFRTEAFF
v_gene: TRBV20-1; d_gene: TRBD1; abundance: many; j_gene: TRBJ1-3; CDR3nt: TGCAGTGCTAGTGAGTTCGGGGGACAGCTCCGAAACACCATATATTTT; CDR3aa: CSASEFGGQLRNTIYF
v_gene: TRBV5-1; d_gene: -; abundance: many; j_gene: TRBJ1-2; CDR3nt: TGCGCCAGCAGCTTTGACACTTACTATGGCTACACCTTC; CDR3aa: CASSFDTYYGYTF
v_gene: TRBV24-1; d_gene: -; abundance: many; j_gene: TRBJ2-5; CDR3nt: TGTGCCACCAGGCAAGAGACCCAGTACTTC; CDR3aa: CATRQETQYF
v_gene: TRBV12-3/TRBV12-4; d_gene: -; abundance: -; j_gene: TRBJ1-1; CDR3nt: TGTGCCAGCAGTGCCTTGAGGGAAGCTTTCTTT; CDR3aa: CASSALREAFF
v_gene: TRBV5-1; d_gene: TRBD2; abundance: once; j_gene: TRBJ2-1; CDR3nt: TGCGCCAGCAACTCGCGTGGACTAGCGGGGGGAAGCTCCTACAATGAGCAGTTCTTC; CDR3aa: CASNSRGLAGGSSYNEQFF
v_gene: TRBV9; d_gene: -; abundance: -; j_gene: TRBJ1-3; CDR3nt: TGTGCCAGCAGCGGAACTCTCCCTTCTGGAAACACCATATATTTT; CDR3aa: CASSGTLPSGNTIYF
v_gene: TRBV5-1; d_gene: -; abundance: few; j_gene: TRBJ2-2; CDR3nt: TGCGCCAGCATTGGGGAGGCGAACACCGGGGAGCTGTTTTTT; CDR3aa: CASIGEANTGELFF
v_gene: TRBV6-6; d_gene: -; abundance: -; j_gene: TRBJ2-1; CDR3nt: TGTGCCAGCAGTTATACGGGGGCGGAGCAGTTCTTC; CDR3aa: CASSYTGAEQFF
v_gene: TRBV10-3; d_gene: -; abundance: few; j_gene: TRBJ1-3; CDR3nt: TGTGCCATCAGTGACGGACAGTCTGGAAACACCATATATTTT; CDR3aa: CAISDGQSGNTIYF
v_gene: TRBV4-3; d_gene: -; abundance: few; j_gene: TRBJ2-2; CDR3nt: TGCGCCAGCAGCCAAGGTTACGGGGCCAACACCGGGGAGCTGTTTTTT; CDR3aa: CASSQGYGANTGELFF
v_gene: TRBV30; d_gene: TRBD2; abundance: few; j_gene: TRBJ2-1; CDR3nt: TGTGCCTGGACTGGCGGGGGGGCGGGCTACAATGAGCAGTTCTTC; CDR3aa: CAWTGGGAGYNEQFF
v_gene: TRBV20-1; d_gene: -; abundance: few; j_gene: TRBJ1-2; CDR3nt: TGCAGTACAAGGGAGAACTATGGCTACACCTTC; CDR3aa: CSTRENYGYTF
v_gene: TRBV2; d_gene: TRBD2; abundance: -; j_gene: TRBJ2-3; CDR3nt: TGTGCCATCGAGCGGGGGAGCACAGATACGCAGTATTTT; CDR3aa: CAIERGSTDTQYF
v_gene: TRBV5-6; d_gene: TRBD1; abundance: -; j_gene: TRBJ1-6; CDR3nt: TGTGCCAGCAACCTGGGACAGGGACGTTCACCCCTCCACTTT; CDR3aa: CASNLGQGRSPLHF
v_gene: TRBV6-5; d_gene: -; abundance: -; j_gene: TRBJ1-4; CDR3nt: TGTGCCAGCAGTTACGCCCAAGCAACTAATGAAAAACTGTTTTTT; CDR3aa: CASSYAQATNEKLFF
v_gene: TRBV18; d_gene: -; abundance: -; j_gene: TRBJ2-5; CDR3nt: TGTGCCAGCTCACCAAGGAACGGGGCCGAGACCCAGTACTTC; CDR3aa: CASSPRNGAETQYF
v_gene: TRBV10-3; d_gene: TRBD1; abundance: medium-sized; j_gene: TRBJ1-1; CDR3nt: TGTGCCAGCCGCGACAGGGAAGGGAGCACTGAAGCTTTCTTT; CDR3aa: CASRDREGSTEAFF
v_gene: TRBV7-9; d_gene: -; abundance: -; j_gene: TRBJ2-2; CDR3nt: TGTGCCAGCAGCTTTAGGTCGAACACCGGGGAGCTGTTTTTT; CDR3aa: CASSFRSNTGELFF
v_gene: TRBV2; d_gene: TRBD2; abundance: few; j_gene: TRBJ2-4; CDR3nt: TGTGCCAGCAGTGGTCCCGCTAGCGGGGGGAAAAACATTCAGTACTTC; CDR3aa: CASSGPASGGKNIQYF
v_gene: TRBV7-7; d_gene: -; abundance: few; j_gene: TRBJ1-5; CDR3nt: TGTGCCCCCTTTGGGGCGAGCAATCAGCCCCAGCATTTT; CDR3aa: CAPFGASNQPQHF
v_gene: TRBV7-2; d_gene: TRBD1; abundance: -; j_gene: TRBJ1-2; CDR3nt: TGTGCCAGCAGCGATCCCGGGACAGGGGGAGGCTACACCTTC; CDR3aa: CASSDPGTGGGYTF
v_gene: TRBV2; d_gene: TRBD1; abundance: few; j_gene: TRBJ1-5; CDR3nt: TGTGCCAGCAGTGGAACCGGGACAGTCAATCAGCCCCAGCATTTT; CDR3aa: CASSGTGTVNQPQHF
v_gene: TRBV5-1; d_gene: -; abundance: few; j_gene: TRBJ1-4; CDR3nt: TGCGCCAGCAGCTTGGGGACAACGGGTAATGAAAAACTGTTTTTT; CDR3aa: CASSLGTTGNEKLFF